These T cell receptor beta chains were read from a single sample in a study of blood T cell repertoires in COVID-19. The data were produced by immunoSEQ multiplex PCR, yet TCRdb's version contains in-frame clones alone and is incomplete. Of approximately 320,000 clones detected, over 85% appear once; the ten largest clones hold approximately 10%. Sequenced sample: peripheral blood. The receptors were sampled from a young woman with COVID-19, enrolled during active disease. Both conserved end residues are part of each CDR3.

V gene	CDR3 protein
TRBV7-9	CASGLGSGEQYF
TRBV27	CASSLSIDKRSRNYGYTF
TRBV2	CASSDLPGQHTDTQYF
TRBV2	CASRAAGNPQHF
TRBV6-5	CASSWDRGTDTQYF
TRBV4-2	CASSLGTGPNSPLHF
TRBV27	CASSYYPQGEKLFF
TRBV5-6	CASTLTANYGYTF
TRBV10-3	CAISESDRNSPLHF
TRBV4-1	CASRQTGRSGANVLTF
TRBV6-4	CASSPRQGGSYEQYF
TRBV4-1	CASSQQDRADYEQYF
TRBV6-1	CASSELGRVVEQYF
TRBV11-1	CASSQPTATNEKLFF
TRBV5-6	CASSFGERDTQYF
TRBV29-1	CSVEDIQGRYNEQFF
TRBV5-1	CASSLYGRSEKLFF
TRBV6-5	CASSYSRKNSNQPQHF
TRBV19	CASSPTGGTGYTF
TRBV7-8	CASSLAGIEKLFF
TRBV7-9	CASSPDGSNEKLFF
TRBV7-5	CVRSTQAGSRGFYSNQPQHF
TRBV6-5	CASSYAEGTLHF
TRBV3-1/TRBV3-2	CASSPSREADQPQHF
TRBV2	CASNGGVEAFF
TRBV4-1	CASSQVPPGLGEETQYF
TRBV6-5	CASKRVRSTGNTIYF
TRBV27	CASSLRSSYNEQFF
TRBV28	CASLTGLNQPQHF
TRBV7-9	CASSPDRDEQYF
TRBV12-3/TRBV12-4	CASSFGTGMFF
TRBV12-5	CASGFGLDRGEVELFF
TRBV28	CASSLRQGVSNQPQHF
TRBV2	CASSVRHTDTQYF
TRBV5-6	CASSSGLGLYQETQYF
TRBV19	CASSTGTGRNPQHF
TRBV19	CASSIVQGTLGYTF
TRBV4-2	CASSQAGHGAEAFF
TRBV10-2	CASQTESSYEQYF
TRBV11-2	CASSLLGLASDTQYF
TRBV6-5	CASSYLGQGLEETQYF
TRBV9	CASSVDFNEQYF
TRBV19	CASNRQGGWGYTF
TRBV5-4	CASSLDRANTEAFF
TRBV18	CASSPRGGTEAFF
TRBV3-1/TRBV3-2	CASSQGGLAGGTDTQYF
TRBV28	CASSFLSGQGAF
TRBV5-5	CASSQLSGVPEAFF
TRBV6-2/TRBV6-3	CASSWDRGREAFF
TRBV2	CASSPTGGMPQHF
TRBV5-3	CARTADIPAGYEQYF